The source of this T cell receptor beta chain is a study of blood T cell repertoires in COVID-19. Data came from immunoSEQ multiplex PCR; TCRdb stores just in-frame clones and leaves some out. There are 200,000 to 300,000 clones in the sample; roughly 90% occur only once, and approximately 6.2% lies in the top ten. The CDR3 totals 15 residues. J gave up 3 bases and V 4 bases, and 8 bases lay outside the gene matches. Germline CDR1 is MNHEY and CDR2 is SVGAGI. Source material: peripheral blood. The gene calls are TRBV6-5 and TRBJ2-7; 8 bases match TRBD1. This TCR was sampled from a man aged 55 to 70 with acute or convalescent COVID-19. CDR3 in DNA: TGTGCCAGCAGTTTGGCATTGGACAGGGACTACGAGCAGTACTTC. The encoded protein is CASSLALDRDYEQYF.